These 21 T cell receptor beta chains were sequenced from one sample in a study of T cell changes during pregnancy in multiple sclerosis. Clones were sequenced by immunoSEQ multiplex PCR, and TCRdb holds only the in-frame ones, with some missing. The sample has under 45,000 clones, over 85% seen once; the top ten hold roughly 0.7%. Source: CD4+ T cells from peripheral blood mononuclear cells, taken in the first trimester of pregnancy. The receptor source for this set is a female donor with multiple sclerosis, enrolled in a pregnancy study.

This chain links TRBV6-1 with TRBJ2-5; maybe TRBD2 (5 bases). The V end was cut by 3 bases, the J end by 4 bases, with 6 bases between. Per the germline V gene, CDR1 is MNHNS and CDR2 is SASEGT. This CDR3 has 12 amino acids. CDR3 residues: CASSDEGETQYF. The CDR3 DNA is TGTGCCAGCAGTGATGAGGGAGAGACCCAGTACTTC.

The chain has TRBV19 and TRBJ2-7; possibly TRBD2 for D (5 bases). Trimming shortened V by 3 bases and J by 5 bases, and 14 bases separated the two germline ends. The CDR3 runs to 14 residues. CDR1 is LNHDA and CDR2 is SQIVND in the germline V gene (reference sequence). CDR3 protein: CASSISFTRDEQYF. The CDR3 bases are TGTGCCAGTAGTATTTCGTTCACGAGGGACGAGCAGTACTTC.

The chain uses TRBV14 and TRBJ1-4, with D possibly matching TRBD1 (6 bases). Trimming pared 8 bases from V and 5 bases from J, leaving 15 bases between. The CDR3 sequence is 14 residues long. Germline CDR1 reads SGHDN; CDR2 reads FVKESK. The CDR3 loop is CASGSGTRNEKLFF. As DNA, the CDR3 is TGTGCCAGCGGATCCGGGACAAGGAATGAAAAACTGTTTTTT.

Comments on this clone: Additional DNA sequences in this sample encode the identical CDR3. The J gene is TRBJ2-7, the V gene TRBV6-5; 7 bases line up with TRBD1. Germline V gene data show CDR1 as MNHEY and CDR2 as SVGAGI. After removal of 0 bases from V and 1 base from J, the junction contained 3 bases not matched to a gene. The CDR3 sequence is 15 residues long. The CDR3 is CASSYSTGLSYEQYF. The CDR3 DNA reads TGTGCCAGCAGTTACTCGACAGGGTTGTCCTACGAGCAGTACTTC.

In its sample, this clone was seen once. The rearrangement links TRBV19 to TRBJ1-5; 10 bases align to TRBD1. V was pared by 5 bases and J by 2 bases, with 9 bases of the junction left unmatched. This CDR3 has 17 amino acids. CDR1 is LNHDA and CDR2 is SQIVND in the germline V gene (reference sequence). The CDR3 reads CASSPVRDRGGNQPQHF. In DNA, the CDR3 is TGTGCCAGTAGTCCCGTCCGGGACAGGGGAGGCAATCAGCCCCAGCATTTT.

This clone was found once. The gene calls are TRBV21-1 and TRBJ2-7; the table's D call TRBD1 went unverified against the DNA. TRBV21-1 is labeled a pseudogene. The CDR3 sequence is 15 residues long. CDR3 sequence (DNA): TGTGCCAGCAGCAACAGGGGGGACCAGGGGCTTGTGCAGTACTTC. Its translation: CASSNRGDQGLVQYF.

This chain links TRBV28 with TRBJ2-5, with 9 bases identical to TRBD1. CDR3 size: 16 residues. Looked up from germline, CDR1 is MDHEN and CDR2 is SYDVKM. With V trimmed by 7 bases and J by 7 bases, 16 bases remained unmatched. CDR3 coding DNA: TGTGCCAGCACCAATCACCCAGGGGGACAGGGACTGACCCAGTACTTC. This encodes CASTNHPGGQGLTQYF. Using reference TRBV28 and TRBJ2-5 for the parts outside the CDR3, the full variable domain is DVKVTQSSRYLVKRTGEKVFLECVQDMDHENMFWYRQDPGLGLRLIYFSYDVKMKEKGDIPEGYSVSREKKERFSLILESASTNQTSMYLCASTNHPGGQGLTQYFGPGTRLLVL.

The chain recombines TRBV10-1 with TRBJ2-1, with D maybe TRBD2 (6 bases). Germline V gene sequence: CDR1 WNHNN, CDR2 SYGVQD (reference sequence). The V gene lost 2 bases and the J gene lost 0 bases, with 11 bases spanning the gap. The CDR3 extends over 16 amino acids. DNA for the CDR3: TGCGCCAGCAGTGAGCTTGGCGGGATCTCCTACAATGAGCAGTTCTTC. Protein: CASSELGGISYNEQFF.

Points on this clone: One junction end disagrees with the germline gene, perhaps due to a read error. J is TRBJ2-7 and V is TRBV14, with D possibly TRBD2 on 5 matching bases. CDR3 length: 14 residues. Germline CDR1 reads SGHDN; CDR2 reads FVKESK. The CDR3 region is CASSQGRGAYEQYF. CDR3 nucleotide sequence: TGTGCCAGCAGTCAAGGACGGGGAGCCTACGAGCAGTACTTC.

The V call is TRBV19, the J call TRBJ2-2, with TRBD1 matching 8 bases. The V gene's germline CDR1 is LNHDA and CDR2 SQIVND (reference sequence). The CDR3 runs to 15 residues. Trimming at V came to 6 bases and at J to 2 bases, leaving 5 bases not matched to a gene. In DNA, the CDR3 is TGTGCCAGTAGAGCAGGGGGCGGTAACACCGGGGAGCTGTTTTTT. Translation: CASRAGGGNTGELFF.

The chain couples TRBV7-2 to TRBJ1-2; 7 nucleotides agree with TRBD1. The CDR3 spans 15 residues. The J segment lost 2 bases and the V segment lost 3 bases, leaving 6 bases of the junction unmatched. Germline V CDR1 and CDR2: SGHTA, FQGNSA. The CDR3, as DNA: TGTGCCAGCAGCTTCGGTGGACAGGTCAACTATGGCTACACCTTC. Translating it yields CASSFGGQVNYGYTF.

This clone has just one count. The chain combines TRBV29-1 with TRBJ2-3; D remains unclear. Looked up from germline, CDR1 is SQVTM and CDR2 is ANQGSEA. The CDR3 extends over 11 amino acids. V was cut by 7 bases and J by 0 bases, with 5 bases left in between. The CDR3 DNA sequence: TGCAGCGGAGGCAGCACAGATACGCAGTATTTT. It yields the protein CSGGSTDTQYF.

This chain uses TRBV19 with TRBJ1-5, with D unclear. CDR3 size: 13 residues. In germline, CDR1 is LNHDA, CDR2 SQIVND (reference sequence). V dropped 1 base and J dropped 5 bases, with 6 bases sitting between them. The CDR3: CASSIVSDQPQHF. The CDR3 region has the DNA TGTGCCAGTAGTATAGTGTCAGATCAGCCCCAGCATTTT.

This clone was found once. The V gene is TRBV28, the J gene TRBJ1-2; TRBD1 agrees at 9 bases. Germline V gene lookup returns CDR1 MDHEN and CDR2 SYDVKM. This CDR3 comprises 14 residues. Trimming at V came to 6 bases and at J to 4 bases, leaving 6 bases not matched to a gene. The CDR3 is CASSRSTGGYGYTF. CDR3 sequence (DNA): TGTGCCAGCAGCCGGTCGACAGGGGGCTATGGCTACACCTTC.

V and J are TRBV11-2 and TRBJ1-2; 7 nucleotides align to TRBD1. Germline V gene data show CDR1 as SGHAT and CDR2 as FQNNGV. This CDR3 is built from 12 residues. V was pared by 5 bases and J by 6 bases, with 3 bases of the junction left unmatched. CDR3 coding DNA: TGTGCCAGCAGCGCCAGGGGGGATGGCTACACCTTC. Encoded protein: CASSARGDGYTF.

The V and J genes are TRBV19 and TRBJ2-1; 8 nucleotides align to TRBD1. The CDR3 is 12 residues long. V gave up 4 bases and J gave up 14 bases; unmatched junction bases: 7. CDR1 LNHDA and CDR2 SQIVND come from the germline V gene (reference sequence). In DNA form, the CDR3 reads TGTGCCAGTAGTAGGGTGGACAGGGCCAAGTTCTTC. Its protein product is CASSRVDRAKFF.

The DNA for the CDR3 is TGTGCCAGCAGCACCGGACAGGGAGGATACTTC. It is translated as CASSTGQGGYF. This sequence joins TRBV28 and TRBJ2-4; 8 nucleotides align to TRBD1. From germline, CDR1 is MDHEN and CDR2 SYDVKM. The CDR3 length is 11 residues. V trimming: 6 bases; J trimming: 16 bases; junction bases outside the gene matches: 8.

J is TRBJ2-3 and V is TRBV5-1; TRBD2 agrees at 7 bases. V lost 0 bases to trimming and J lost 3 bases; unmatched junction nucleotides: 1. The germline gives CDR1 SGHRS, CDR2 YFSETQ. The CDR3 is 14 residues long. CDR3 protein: CASSLGGGTDTQYF. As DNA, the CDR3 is TGCGCCAGCAGCTTGGGGGGGGGTACAGATACGCAGTATTTT.

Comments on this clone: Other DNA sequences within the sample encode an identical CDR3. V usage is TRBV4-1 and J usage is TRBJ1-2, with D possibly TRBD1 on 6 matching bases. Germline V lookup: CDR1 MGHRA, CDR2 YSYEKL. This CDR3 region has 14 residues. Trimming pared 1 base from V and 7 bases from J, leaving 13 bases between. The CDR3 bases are TGCGCCAGCAGCCAAGGAACAGGGCCGGGTGGCTACACCTTC. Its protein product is CASSQGTGPGGYTF.

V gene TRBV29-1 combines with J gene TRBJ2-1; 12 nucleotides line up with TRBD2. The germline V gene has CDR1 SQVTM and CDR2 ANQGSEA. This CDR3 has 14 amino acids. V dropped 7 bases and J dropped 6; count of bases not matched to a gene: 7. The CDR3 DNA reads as TGCAGCGGACAGACTAGCGGGAGAGCCAATGAGCAGTTCTTC. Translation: CSGQTSGRANEQFF.

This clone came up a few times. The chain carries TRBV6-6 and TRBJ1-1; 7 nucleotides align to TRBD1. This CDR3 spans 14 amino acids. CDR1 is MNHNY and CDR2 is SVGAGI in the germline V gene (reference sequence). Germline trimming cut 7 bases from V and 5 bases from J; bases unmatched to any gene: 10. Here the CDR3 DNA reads TGTGCCAGCATCCCAGGGGGTCGTTGGACTGAAGCTTTCTTT. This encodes CASIPGGRWTEAFF.